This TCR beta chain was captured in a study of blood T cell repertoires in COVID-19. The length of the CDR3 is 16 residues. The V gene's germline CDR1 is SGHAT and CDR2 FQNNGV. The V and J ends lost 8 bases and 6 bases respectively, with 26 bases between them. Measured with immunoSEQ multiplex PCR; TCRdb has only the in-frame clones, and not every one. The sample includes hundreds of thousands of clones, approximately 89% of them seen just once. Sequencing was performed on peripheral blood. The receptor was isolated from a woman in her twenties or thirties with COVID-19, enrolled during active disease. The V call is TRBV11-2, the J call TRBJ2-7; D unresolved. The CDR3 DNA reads TGTGCCAGCGGGTCAGCCGAGACACCCCTGTTCGTCGAGCAGTACTTC. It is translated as CASGSAETPLFVEQYF.